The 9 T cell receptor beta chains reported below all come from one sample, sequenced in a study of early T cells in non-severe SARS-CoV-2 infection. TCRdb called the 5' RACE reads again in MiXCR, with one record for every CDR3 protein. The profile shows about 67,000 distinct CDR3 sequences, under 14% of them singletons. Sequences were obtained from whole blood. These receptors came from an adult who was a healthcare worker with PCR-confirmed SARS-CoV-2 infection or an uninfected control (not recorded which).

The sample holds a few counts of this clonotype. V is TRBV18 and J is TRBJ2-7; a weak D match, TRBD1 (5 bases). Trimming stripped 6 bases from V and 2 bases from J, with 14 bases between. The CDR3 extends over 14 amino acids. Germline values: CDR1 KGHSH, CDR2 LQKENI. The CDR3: CASSPRQHPYEQYF. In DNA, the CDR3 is TGTGCCAGCTCCCCTCGACAGCATCCCTACGAGCAGTACTTC.

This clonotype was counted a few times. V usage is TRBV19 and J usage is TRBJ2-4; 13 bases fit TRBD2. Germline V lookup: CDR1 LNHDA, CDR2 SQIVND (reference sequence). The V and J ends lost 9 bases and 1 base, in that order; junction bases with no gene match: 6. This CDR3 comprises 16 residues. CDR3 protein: CASQTSGGSAKNIQYF. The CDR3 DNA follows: TGTGCCAGCCAGACTAGCGGGGGGTCTGCCAAAAACATTCAGTACTTC.

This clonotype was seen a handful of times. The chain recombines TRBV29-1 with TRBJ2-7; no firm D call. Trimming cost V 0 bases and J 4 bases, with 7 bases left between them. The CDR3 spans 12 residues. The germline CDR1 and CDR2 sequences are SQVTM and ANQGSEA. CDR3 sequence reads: CSVEDVGYEQYF. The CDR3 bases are TGCAGCGTTGAAGACGTGGGTTACGAGCAGTACTTC.

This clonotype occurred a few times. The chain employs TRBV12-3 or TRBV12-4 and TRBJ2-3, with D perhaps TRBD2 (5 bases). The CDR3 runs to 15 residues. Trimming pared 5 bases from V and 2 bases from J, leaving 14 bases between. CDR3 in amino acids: CASSPASGLTDTQYF. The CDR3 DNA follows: TGTGCCAGCAGTCCGGCCAGCGGCCTCACAGATACGCAGTATTTT.

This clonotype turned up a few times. In DNA form, the CDR3 reads TGTGCCAGCAGCGCCCAAGGGCGGGGATGGGAGACCCAGTACTTC. This codes for CASSAQGRGWETQYF. The chain links TRBV7-2 to TRBJ2-5; D is perhaps TRBD2 (6 bases). Germline values: CDR1 SGHTA, CDR2 FQGNSA. The CDR3 length is 15 residues. Trimming cost V 5 bases and J 5 bases, with 18 bases left between them.

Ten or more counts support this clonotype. The CDR3 DNA reads as TGTGCCAGTAGTATGTCCAGCAGCAATCAGCCCCAGCATTTT. It translates to CASSMSSSNQPQHF. V usage is TRBV19 and J usage is TRBJ1-5; D not certain. The CDR3 is 14 amino acids. Between the trimmed V and J ends, which lost 3 bases and 1 base, there was a span of 7 bases. Germline assignment: CDR1 LNHDA and CDR2 SQIVND (reference sequence).

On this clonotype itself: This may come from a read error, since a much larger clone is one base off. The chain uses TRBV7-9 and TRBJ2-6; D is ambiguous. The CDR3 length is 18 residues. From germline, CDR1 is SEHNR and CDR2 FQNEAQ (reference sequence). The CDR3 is CASSPPGWYNSGVNVLTF. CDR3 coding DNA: TGTGCCAGCAGCCCTCCCGGGTGGTATAACTCTGGGGTCAACGTCCTGACTTTC.

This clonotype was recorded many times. For the CDR3, the DNA is TGCGCCAGCAGCTTGGTGGGCCGGGGAGACGAGCAGTACTTC. Its protein product is CASSLVGRGDEQYF. The chain couples TRBV5-1 to TRBJ2-7; D is perhaps TRBD2 (5 bases). Germline loops: CDR1 SGHRS, CDR2 YFSETQ. There are 14 residues in the CDR3. Trimming removed 0 bases at V and 5 bases at J, with 12 bases between.

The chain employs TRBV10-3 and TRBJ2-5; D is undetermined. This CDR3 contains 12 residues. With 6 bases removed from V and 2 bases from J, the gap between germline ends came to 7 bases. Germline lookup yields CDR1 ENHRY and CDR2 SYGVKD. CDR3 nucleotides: TGTGCCATCAGCGCCGGACAAGAGACCCAGTACTTC. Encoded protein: CAISAGQETQYF.